This TCR beta chain was retrieved from a study of CD8 T cells in Susac syndrome. CDR1 and CDR2 (germline): PRHDT, FYEKMQ (reference sequence). There are 11 residues in the CDR3. The ends were cut back, 7 bases at V and 5 bases at J, with 9 bases in the middle. Random hexamers primed reverse transcription of about 0.45 to 1 ug RNA. Amplification of TCR beta CDR3 was carried out by immunoSEQ multiplex PCR, which covered 54 Vbeta and 13 Jbeta segments. Using its own MiXCR run on the immunoSEQ multiplex PCR reads, TCRdb lists one record per CDR3 protein. The profile covers over 200,000 distinct CDR3 sequences, with roughly 94% appearing a single time and about 0.08% taken by the ten largest. A single count supports this clonotype. TEMRA cells underwent FACS enrichment and CD8+ and CD4+ T cells underwent negative isolation.

This rearrangement joins TRBV13 to TRBJ2-7; the D gene is possibly TRBD1 (5 bases). This clonotype originated in a human donor with multiple sclerosis. Source material: CD4+ T cells from PBMCs. The CDR3 DNA sequence: TGTGCCAGCAAGGGGCAAAACGAGCAGTACTTC. Protein sequence: CASKGQNEQYF.